One sample yielded the 8 T cell receptor beta chains listed below, sequenced in a study of OX40 agonist ivuxolimab in advanced cancers. Measured with immunoSEQ multiplex PCR; TCRdb has only the in-frame clones, and not every one. Found here are under 150,000 clones, more than 85% of them singletons; the top ten hold under 1.3%. Sequenced here: CD4+ or CD8+ T cells sorted from blood, sampled in a trial of the OX40 agonist ivuxolimab. The receptor set was obtained from an adult with an advanced solid tumor such as melanoma, head and neck, liver or kidney cancer.

The rearrangement joins TRBV6-5 to TRBJ1-4; D remains unclear. This CDR3 has 16 amino acids. Germline values: CDR1 MNHEY, CDR2 SVGAGI. The V and J ends lost 0 bases and 3 bases respectively, with 11 bases between them. CDR3: CASSYSTGNPNEKLFF. The DNA of the CDR3 is TGTGCCAGCAGTTACTCGACGGGAAATCCTAATGAAAAACTGTTTTTT.

The chain joins TRBV6-6 to TRBJ2-1; TRBD1 is a possible D gene (7 bases). CDR3 length: 15 residues. CDR1 MNHNY and CDR2 SVGAGI come from the germline V gene (reference sequence). Trimming pared 2 bases from V and 9 bases from J, leaving 17 bases between. The CDR3 sequence is CASSYGGGQVLEQFF. DNA for the CDR3: TGTGCCAGCAGTTACGGAGGGGGCCAAGTCCTTGAGCAGTTCTTC.

The V gene is TRBV6-5, the J gene TRBJ1-1; 7 bases are a match to TRBD1. From germline, CDR1 is MNHEY and CDR2 SVGAGI. CDR3 length: 14 residues. V was pared by 4 bases and J by 2 bases, with 4 bases of the junction left unmatched. As DNA, the CDR3 is TGTGCCAGCAGTTGGAGGGACAGCAACACTGAAGCTTTCTTT. Translating gives CASSWRDSNTEAFF.

This clone was counted between two and nine times. V is TRBV19 and J is TRBJ1-5; perhaps TRBD1 as D (6 bases). The CDR3 has 14 residues. Germline V gives CDR1 LNHDA, CDR2 SQIVND (reference sequence). V shed 2 bases and J shed 6 bases, with 11 bases lying between them. CDR3 residues: CASSIRGVLQPQHF. DNA for the CDR3: TGTGCCAGTAGTATAAGGGGGGTCCTTCAGCCCCAGCATTTT.

CDR3 region: CASSPDTSNPYEQYF. The CDR3 DNA is TGTGCCAGCAGCCCGGACACCTCTAACCCCTACGAGCAGTACTTC. V gene TRBV7-2 combines with J gene TRBJ2-7; weak D call: TRBD1 (5 bases). V lost 5 bases and J 2 bases, leaving 16 bases between the germline ends. CDR3 length: 15 amino acids. Germline CDR1 and CDR2: SGHTA and FQGNSA.

The sample holds a few counts of this clone. This sequence joins TRBV6-5 and TRBJ1-1; D gene unclear. The CDR3 runs 15 residues. Germline loops: CDR1 MNHEY, CDR2 SVGAGI. Trimming took off 0 bases at V and 0 bases at J, with 8 bases between the two ends. The CDR3 sequence is CASSYSQSLNTEAFF. CDR3 DNA: TGTGCCAGCAGTTACTCGCAGAGCCTGAACACTGAAGCTTTCTTT.

The chain uses TRBV27 and TRBJ2-5, with TRBD2 as a possible D gene (6 bases). The germline V and J ends were trimmed by 4 bases and 9 bases, with 15 bases remaining between them. The CDR3 sequence is 13 residues long. Looked up from germline, CDR1 is MNHEY and CDR2 is SMNVEV (reference sequence). The CDR3 protein is CASSSPAREAQYF. DNA of the CDR3: TGTGCCAGCAGTTCCCCGGCCAGGGAGGCCCAGTACTTC.

This clone appeared a few times. The chain recombines TRBV30 with TRBJ1-3; unclear D gene. Trimming took 4 bases from V and 3 from J, leaving 10 bases between them. The CDR3 is 13 residues long. Looked up from germline, CDR1 is GTSNPN and CDR2 is SVGIG (reference sequence). Here the CDR3 reads CAWTHEIGNTIYF. CDR3 nucleotide sequence: TGTGCCTGGACCCACGAGATTGGAAACACCATATATTTT.